The clone carrying this T cell receptor (beta chain) was seen many times. Losses at the gene ends were 5 bases for V and 2 bases for J; bases not matched to a gene: 6. The CDR3 length is 15 residues. Germline lookup yields CDR1 MGHDK and CDR2 SYGVNS. TCRdb itself ran the PCR reads through MiXCR, one entry per CDR3 protein. The sample consists of hundreds of thousands of distinct CDR3 sequences, around 25% of them appearing once. The data stem from a study of molecular identifiers for immune sequencing clone quantification. Libraries of naive CD8 cells were prepared from 20,000 to 1,000,000 sorted cells using 10%, 30% or 50% RNA. In the sort, naive CD8 T cells were defined as CD8+CD4-CCR7+CD45RA+.

V gene TRBV25-1 combines with J gene TRBJ2-3; 8 bases match TRBD2. The sequenced sample consisted of naive CD8+ T cells from blood, with Jurkat cell RNA spiked in. The subset here: FACS-sorted CD8+CD4-CCR7+CD45RA+ naive T cells. This TCR derives from a human donor in good health. Some libraries in this study had Jurkat cell RNA spiked in. The CDR3 coding sequence is TGTGCCAGCAGTACGGCGGGGGGTGCCACAGATACGCAGTATTTT. It codes for CASSTAGGATDTQYF.